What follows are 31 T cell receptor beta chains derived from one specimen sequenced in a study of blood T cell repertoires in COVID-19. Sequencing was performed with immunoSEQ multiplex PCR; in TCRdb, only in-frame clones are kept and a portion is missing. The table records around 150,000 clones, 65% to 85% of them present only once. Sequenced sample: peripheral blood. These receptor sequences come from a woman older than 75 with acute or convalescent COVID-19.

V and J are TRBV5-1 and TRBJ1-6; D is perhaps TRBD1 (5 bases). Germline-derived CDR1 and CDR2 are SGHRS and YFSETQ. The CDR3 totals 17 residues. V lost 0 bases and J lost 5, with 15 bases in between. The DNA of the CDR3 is TGCGCCAGCAGCTTGGTACCCCAGGGTGGGAATAATTCACCCCTCCACTTT. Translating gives CASSLVPQGGNNSPLHF.

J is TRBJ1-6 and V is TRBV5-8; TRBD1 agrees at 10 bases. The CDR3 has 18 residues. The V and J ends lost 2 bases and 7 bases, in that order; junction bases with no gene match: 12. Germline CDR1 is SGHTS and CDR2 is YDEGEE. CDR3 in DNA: TGTGCCAGCAGCTTTTTCTCCGGGACAGGGGCATTGAATTCACCCCTCCACTTT. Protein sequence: CASSFFSGTGALNSPLHF.

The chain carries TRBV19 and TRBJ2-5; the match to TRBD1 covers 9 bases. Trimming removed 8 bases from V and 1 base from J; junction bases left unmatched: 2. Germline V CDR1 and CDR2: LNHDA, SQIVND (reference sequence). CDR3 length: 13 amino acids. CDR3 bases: TGTGCCAGTTCGACAGGGGGCCAAGAGACCCAGTACTTC. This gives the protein CASSTGGQETQYF.

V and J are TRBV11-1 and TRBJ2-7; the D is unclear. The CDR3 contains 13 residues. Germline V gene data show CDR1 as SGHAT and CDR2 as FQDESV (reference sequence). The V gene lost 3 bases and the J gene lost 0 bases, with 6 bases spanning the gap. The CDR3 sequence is CASSFIGSYEQYF. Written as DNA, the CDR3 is TGTGCCAGCAGCTTTATCGGCTCCTACGAGCAGTACTTC.

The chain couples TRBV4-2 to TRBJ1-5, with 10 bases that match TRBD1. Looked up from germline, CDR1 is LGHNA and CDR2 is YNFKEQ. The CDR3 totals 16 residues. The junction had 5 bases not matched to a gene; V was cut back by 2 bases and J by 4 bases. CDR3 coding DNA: TGTGCCAGCAGCCAATCGGGGACAGGGGAGAATCAGCCCCAGCATTTT. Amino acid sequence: CASSQSGTGENQPQHF.

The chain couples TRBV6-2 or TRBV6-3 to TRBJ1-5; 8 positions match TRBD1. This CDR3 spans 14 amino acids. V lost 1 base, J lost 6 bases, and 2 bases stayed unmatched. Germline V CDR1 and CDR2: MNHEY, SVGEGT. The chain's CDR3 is CASSYWTGPQPQHF. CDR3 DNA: TGTGCCAGCAGTTACTGGACAGGGCCTCAGCCCCAGCATTTT.

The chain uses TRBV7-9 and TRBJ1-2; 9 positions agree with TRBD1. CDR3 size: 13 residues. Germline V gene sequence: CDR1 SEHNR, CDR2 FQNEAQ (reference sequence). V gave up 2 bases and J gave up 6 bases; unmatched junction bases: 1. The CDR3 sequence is CASSLRQGDGYTF. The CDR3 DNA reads TGTGCCAGCAGCTTAAGACAGGGGGATGGCTACACCTTC.

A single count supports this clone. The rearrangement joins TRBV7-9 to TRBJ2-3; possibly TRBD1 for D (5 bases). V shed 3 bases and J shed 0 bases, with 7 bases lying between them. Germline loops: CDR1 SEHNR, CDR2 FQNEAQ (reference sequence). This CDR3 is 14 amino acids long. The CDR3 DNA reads TGTGCCAGCAGCTTCGACAGAAGCACAGATACGCAGTATTTT. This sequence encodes CASSFDRSTDTQYF.

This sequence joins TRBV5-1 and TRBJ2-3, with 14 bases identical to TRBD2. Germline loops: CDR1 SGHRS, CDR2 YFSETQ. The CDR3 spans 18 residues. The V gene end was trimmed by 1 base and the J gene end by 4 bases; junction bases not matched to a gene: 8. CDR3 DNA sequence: TGCGCCAGCAGCTTGTCGGGACTAGCGGGAGTGAACGCAGATACGCAGTATTTT. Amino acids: CASSLSGLAGVNADTQYF.

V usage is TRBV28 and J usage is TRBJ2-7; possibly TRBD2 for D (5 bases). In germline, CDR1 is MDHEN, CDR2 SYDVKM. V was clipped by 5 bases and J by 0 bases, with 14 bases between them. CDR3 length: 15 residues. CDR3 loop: CASSGEGYVSYEQYF. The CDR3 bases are TGTGCCAGCAGTGGCGAGGGTTACGTCTCCTACGAGCAGTACTTC.

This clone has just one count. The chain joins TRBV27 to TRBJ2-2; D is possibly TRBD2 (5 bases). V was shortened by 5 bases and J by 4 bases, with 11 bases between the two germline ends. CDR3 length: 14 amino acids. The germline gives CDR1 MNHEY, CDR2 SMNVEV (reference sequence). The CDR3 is CASSSREGTGELFF. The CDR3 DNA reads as TGTGCCAGCAGTAGCCGTGAGGGCACCGGGGAGCTGTTTTTT.

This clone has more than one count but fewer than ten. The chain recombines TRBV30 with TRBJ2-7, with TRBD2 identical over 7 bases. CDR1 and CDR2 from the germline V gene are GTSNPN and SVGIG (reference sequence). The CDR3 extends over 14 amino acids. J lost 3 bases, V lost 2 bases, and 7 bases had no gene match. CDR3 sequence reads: CAWSKTGGGYEQYF. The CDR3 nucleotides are TGTGCCTGGAGTAAGACCGGCGGGGGCTACGAGCAGTACTTC. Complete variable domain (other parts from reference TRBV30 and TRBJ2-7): SQTIHQWPATLVQPVGSPLSLECTVEGTSNPNLYWYRQAAGRGLQLLFYSVGIGQISSEVPQNLSASRPQDRQFILSSKKLLLSDSGFYLCAWSKTGGGYEQYFGPGTRLTVT.

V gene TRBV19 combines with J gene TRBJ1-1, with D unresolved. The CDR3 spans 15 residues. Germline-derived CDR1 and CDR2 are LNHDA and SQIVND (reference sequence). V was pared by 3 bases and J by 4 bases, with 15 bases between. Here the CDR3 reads CASSMKGSGSTEAFF. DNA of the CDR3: TGTGCCAGTAGTATGAAGGGATCCGGGAGCACTGAAGCTTTCTTT.

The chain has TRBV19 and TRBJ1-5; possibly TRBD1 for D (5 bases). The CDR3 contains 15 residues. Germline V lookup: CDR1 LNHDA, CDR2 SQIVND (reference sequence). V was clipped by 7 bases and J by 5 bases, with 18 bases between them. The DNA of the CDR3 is TGTGCCAGTACCCCCATAGGGACTCCAGATCAGCCCCAGCATTTT. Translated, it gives CASTPIGTPDQPQHF.

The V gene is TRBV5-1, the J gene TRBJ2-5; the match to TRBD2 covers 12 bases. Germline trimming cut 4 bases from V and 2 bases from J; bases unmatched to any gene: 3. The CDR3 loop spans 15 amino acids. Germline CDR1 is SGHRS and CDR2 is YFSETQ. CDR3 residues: CASSPGLAGQETQYF. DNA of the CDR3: TGCGCCAGCAGCCCTGGACTAGCGGGGCAAGAGACCCAGTACTTC.

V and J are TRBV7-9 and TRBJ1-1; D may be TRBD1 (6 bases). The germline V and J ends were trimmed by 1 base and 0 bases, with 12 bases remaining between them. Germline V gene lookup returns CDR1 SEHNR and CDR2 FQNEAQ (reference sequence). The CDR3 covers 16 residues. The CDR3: CASSLGQGPVNTEAFF. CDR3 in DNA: TGTGCCAGCAGCTTAGGGCAGGGGCCGGTGAACACTGAAGCTTTCTTT. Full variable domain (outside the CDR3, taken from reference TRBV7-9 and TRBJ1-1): DTGVSQNPRHKITKRGQNVTFRCDPISEHNRLYWYRQTLGQGPEFLTYFQNEAQLEKSRLLSDRFSAERPKGSFSTLEIQRTEQGDSAMYLCASSLGQGPVNTEAFFGQGTRLTVV.

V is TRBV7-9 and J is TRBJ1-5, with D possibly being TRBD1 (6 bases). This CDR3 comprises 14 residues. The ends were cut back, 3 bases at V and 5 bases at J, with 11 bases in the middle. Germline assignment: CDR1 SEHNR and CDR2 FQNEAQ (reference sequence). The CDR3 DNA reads TGTGCCAGCAGCTTGTGGACAGACGATCAGCCCCAGCATTTT. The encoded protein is CASSLWTDDQPQHF.

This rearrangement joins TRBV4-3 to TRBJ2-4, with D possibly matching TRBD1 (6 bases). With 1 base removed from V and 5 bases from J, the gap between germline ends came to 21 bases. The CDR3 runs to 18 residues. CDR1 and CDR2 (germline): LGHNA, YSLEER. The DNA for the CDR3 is TGCGCCAGCAGCCAAGTCCCCCAGAACCACAGGGACGAAAACATTCAGTACTTC. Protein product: CASSQVPQNHRDENIQYF.

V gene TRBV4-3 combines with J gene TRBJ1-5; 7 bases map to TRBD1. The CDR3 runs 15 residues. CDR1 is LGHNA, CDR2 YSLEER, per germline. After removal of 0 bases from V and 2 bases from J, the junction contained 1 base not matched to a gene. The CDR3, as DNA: TGCGCCAGCAGCCAAGAAGACAGGGGCAATCAGCCCCAGCATTTT. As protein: CASSQEDRGNQPQHF.

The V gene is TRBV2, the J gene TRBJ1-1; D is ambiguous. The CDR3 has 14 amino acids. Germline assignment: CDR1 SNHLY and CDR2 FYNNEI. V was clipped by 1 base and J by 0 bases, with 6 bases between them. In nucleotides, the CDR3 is TGTGCCAGCAGTGAAGGTCCTATGAACACTGAAGCTTTCTTT. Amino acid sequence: CASSEGPMNTEAFF. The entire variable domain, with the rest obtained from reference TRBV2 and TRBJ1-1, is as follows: EPEVTQTPSHQVTQMGQEVILRCVPISNHLYFYWYRQILGQKVEFLVSFYNNEISEKSEIFDDQFSVERPDGSNFTLKIRSTKLEDSAMYFCASSEGPMNTEAFFGQGTRLTVV.

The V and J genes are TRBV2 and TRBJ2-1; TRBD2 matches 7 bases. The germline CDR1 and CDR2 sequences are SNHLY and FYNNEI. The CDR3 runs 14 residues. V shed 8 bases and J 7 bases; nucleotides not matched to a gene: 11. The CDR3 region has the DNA TGTGCCAGCTCTCTTCTTCCGGGGGGTAATGAGCAGTTCTTC. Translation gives CASSLLPGGNEQFF.

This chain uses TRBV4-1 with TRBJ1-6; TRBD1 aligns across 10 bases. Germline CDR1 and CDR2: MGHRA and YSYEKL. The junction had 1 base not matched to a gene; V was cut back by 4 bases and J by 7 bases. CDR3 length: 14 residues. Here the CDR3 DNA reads TGCGCCAGCAGCCGGGACAGGGGAAATTCACCCCTCCACTTT. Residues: CASSRDRGNSPLHF.

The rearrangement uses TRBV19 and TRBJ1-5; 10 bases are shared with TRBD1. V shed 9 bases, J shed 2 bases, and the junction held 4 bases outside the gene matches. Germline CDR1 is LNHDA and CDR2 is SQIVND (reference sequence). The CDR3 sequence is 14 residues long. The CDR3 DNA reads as TGTGCCAGCACAGGGACAGGGGGCAATCAGCCCCAGCATTTT. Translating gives CASTGTGGNQPQHF.

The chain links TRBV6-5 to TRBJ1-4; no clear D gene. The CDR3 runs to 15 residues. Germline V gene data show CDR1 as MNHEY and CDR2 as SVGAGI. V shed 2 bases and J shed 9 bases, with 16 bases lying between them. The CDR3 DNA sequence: TGTGCCAGCAGTTACAGGAGTCCTCAAACTCAAAAACTGTTTTTT. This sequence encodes CASSYRSPQTQKLFF.

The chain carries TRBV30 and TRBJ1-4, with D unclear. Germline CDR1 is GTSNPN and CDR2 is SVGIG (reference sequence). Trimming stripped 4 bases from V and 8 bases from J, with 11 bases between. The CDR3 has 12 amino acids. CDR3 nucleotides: TGTGCCTGGAATGACTCGGGGGAAAAACTGTTTTTT. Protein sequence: CAWNDSGEKLFF. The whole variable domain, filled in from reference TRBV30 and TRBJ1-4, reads SQTIHQWPATLVQPVGSPLSLECTVEGTSNPNLYWYRQAAGRGLQLLFYSVGIGQISSEVPQNLSASRPQDRQFILSSKKLLLSDSGFYLCAWNDSGEKLFFGSGTQLSVL.

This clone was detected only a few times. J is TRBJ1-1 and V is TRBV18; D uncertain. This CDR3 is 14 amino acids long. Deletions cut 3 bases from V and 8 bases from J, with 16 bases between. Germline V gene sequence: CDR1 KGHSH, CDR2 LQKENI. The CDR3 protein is CASSPDGSGREAFF. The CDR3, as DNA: TGTGCCAGCTCACCGGACGGCAGCGGTAGAGAAGCTTTCTTT.

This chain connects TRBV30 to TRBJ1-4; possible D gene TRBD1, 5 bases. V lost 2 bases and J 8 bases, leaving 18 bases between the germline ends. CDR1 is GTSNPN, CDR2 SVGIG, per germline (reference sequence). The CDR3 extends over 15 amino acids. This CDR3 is CAWSPTGGLTEKLFF. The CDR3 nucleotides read TGTGCCTGGAGTCCGACGGGGGGGTTGACAGAAAAACTGTTTTTT.

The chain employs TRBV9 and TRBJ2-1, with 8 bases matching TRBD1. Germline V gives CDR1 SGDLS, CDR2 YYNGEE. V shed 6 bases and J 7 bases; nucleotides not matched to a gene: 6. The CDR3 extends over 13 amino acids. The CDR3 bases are TGTGCCAGCACCGGACAGGGTATGAATGAGCAGTTCTTC. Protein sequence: CASTGQGMNEQFF.

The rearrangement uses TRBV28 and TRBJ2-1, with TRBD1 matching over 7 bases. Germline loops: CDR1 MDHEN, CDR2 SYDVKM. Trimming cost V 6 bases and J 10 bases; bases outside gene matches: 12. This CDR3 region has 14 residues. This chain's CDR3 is CASRADRPYIEQFF. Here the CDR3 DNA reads TGTGCCAGCAGGGCGGACAGGCCCTACATCGAGCAGTTCTTC.

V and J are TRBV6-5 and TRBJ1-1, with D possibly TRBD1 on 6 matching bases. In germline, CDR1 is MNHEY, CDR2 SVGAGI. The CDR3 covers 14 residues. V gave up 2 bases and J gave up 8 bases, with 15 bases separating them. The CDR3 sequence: CASSYNNRVSEAFF. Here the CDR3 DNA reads TGTGCCAGCAGTTACAACAACAGGGTTTCCGAAGCTTTCTTT.

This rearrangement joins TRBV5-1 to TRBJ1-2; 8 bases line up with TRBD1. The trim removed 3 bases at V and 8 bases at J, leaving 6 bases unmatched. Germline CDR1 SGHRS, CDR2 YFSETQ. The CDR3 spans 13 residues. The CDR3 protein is CASSSGQVSGYTF. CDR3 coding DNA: TGCGCCAGCAGCTCGGGACAGGTCAGCGGCTACACCTTC. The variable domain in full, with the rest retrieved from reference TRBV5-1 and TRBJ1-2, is KAGVTQTPRYLIKTRGQQVTLSCSPISGHRSVSWYQQTPGQGLQFLFEYFSETQRNKGNFPGRFSGRQFSNSRSEMNVSTLELGDSALYLCASSSGQVSGYTFGSGTRLTVV.